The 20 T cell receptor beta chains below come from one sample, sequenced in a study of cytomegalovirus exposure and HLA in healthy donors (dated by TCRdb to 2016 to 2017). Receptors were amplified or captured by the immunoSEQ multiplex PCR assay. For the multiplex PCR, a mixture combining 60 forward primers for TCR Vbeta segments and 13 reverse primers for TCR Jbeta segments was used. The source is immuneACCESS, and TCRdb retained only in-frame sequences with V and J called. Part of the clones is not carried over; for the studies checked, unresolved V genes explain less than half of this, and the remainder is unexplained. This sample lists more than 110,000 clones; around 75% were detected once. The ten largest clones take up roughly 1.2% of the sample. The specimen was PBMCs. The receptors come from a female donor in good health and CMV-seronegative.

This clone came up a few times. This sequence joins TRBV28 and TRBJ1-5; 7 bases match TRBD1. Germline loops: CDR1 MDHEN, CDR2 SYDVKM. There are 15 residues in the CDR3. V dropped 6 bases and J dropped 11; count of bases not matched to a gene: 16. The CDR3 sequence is CASRRDRTSPSSQHF. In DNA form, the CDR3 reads TGTGCCAGCAGACGGGACAGAACATCACCATCGTCCCAGCATTTT.

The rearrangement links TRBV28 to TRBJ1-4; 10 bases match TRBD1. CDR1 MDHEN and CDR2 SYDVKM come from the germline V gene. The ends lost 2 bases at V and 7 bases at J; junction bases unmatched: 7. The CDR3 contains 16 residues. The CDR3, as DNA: TGTGCCAGCAGTTTACGCGACAGGGGGCAAGGTGAAAAACTGTTTTTT. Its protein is CASSLRDRGQGEKLFF.

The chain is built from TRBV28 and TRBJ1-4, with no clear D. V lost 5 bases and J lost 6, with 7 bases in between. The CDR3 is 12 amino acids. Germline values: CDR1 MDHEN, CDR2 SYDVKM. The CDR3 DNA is TGTGCCAGCAGTGGAGGGTATGAAAAACTGTTTTTT. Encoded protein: CASSGGYEKLFF.

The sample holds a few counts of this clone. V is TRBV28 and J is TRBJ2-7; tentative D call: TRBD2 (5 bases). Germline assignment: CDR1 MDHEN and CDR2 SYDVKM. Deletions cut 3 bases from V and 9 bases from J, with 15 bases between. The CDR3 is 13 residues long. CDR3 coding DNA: TGTGCCAGCAGTTTTGCCGGAGCGGTGTTGCAGTACTTC. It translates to CASSFAGAVLQYF.

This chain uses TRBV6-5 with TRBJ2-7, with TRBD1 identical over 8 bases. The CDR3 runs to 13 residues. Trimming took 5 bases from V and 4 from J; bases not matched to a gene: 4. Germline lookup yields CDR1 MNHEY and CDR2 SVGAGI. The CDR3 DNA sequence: TGTGCCAGCAGTAACAGGGGGTATTACGAGCAGTACTTC. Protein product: CASSNRGYYEQYF.

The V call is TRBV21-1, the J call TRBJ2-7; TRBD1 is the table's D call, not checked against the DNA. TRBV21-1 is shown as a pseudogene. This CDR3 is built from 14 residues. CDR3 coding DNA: TGTGCCAGCAGCAAACCGGGACAGGGGTGCGAGCAGTACTTC. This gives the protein CASSKPGQGCEQYF.

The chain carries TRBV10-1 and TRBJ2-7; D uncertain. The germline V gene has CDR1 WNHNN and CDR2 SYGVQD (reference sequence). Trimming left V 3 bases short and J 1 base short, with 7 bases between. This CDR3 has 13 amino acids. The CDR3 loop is CASSEKPSYEQYF. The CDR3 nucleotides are TGCGCCAGCAGTGAAAAGCCATCCTACGAGCAGTACTTC.

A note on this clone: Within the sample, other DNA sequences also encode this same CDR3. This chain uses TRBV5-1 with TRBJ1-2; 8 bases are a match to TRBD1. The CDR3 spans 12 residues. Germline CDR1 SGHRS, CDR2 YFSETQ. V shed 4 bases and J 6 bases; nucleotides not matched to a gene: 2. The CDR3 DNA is TGCGCCAGCAGCGAGGACAGGGATGGCTACACCTTC. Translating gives CASSEDRDGYTF. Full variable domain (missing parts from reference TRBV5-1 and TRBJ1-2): KAGVTQTPRYLIKTRGQQVTLSCSPISGHRSVSWYQQTPGQGLQFLFEYFSETQRNKGNFPGRFSGRQFSNSRSEMNVSTLELGDSALYLCASSEDRDGYTFGSGTRLTVV.

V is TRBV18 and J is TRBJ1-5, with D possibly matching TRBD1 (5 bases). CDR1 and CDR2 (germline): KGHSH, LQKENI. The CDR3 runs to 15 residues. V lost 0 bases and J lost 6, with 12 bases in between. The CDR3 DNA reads TGTGCCAGCTCACCACCATTCGGGGGGTCTCAGCCCCAGCATTTT. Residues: CASSPPFGGSQPQHF.

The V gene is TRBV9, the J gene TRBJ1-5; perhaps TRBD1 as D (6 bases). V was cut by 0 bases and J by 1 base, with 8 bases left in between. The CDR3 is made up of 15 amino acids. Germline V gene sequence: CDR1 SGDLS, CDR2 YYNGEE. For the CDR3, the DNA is TGTGCCAGCAGCGTAGGGCAGGGGAGCAATCAGCCCCAGCATTTT. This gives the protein CASSVGQGSNQPQHF. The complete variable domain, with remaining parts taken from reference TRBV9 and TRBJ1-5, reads DSGVTQTPKHLITATGQRVTLRCSPRSGDLSVYWYQQSLDQGLQFLIQYYNGEERAKGNILERFSAQQFPDLHSELNLSSLELGDSALYFCASSVGQGSNQPQHFGDGTRLSIL.

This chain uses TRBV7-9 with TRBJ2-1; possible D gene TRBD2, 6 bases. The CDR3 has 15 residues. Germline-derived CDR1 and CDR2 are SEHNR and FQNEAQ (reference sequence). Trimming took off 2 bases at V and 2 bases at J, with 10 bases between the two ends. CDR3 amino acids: CASSLLADPYNEQFF. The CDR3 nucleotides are TGTGCCAGCAGCTTATTAGCGGACCCCTACAATGAGCAGTTCTTC. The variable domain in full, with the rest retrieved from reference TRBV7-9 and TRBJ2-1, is DTGVSQNPRHKITKRGQNVTFRCDPISEHNRLYWYRQTLGQGPEFLTYFQNEAQLEKSRLLSDRFSAERPKGSFSTLEIQRTEQGDSAMYLCASSLLADPYNEQFFGPGTRLTVL.

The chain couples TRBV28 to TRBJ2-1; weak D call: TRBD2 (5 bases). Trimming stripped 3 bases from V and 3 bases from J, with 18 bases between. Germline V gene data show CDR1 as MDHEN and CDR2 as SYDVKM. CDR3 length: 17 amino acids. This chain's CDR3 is CASSFGEGGSGYNEQFF. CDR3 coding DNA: TGTGCCAGCAGTTTTGGGGAAGGTGGGAGCGGCTACAATGAGCAGTTCTTC.

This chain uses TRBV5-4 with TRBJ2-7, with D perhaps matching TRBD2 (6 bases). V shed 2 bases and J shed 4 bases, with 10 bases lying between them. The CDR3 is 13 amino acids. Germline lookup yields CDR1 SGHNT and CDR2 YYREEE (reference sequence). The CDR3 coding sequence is TGTGCCAGCAGCTTAAAGGAGGGATACGAGCAGTACTTC. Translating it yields CASSLKEGYEQYF.

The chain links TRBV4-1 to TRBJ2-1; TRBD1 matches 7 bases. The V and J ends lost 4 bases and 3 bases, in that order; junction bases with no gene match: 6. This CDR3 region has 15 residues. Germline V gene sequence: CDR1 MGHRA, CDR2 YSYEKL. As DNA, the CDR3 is TGCGCCAGCAGCCGTGACCGGGACAGCTACAATGAGCAGTTCTTC. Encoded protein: CASSRDRDSYNEQFF.

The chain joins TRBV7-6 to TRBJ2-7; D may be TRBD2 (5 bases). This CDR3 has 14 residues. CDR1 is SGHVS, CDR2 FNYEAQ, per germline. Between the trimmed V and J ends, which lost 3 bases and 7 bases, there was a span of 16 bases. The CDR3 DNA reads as TGTGCCAGCAGCTTGGTCGGGCCTTCGGGGGAGCAGTACTTC. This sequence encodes CASSLVGPSGEQYF. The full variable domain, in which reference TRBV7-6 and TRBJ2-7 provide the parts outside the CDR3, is GAGVSQSPRYKVTKRGQDVALRCDPISGHVSLYWYRQALGQGPEFLTYFNYEAQQDKSGLPNDRFSAERPEGSISTLTIQRTEQRDSAMYRCASSLVGPSGEQYFGPGTRLTVT.

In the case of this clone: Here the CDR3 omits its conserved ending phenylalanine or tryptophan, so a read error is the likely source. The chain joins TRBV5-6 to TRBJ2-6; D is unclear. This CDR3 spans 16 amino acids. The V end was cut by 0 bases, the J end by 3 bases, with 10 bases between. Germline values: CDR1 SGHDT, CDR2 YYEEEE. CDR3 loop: CASSLASLFGANVLTV. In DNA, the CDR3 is TGTGCCAGCAGCTTGGCTTCTCTGTTTGGGGCCAACGTCCTGACTGTC.

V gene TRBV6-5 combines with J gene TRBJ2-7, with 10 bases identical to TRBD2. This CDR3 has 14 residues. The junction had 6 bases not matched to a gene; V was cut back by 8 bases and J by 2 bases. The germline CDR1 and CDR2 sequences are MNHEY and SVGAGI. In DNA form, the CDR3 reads TGTGCCAGCTCAGATCTAGCGGGGGCCTACGAGCAGTACTTC. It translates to CASSDLAGAYEQYF.

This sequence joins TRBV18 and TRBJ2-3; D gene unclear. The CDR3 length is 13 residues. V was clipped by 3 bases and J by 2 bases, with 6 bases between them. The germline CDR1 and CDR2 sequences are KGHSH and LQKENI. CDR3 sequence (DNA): TGTGCCAGCTCACCTCCCATCACAGATACGCAGTATTTT. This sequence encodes CASSPPITDTQYF.

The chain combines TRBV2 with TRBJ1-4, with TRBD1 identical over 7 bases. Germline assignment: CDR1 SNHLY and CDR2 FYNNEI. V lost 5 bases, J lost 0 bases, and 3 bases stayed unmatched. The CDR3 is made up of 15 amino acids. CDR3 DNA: TGTGCCAGCAGTCTCGACAGGGCAACTAATGAAAAACTGTTTTTT. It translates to CASSLDRATNEKLFF. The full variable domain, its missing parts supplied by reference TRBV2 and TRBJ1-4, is EPEVTQTPSHQVTQMGQEVILRCVPISNHLYFYWYRQILGQKVEFLVSFYNNEISEKSEIFDDQFSVERPDGSNFTLKIRSTKLEDSAMYFCASSLDRATNEKLFFGSGTQLSVL.

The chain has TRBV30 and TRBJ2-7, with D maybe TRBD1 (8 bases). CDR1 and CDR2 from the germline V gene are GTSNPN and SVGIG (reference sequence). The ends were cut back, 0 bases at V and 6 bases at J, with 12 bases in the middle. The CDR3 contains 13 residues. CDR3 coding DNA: TGTGCCTGGAGTGTGACAGGGGAGGGCGAGCAGTACTTC. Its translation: CAWSVTGEGEQYF. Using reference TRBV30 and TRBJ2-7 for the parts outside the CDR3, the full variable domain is SQTIHQWPATLVQPVGSPLSLECTVEGTSNPNLYWYRQAAGRGLQLLFYSVGIGQISSEVPQNLSASRPQDRQFILSSKKLLLSDSGFYLCAWSVTGEGEQYFGPGTRLTVT.